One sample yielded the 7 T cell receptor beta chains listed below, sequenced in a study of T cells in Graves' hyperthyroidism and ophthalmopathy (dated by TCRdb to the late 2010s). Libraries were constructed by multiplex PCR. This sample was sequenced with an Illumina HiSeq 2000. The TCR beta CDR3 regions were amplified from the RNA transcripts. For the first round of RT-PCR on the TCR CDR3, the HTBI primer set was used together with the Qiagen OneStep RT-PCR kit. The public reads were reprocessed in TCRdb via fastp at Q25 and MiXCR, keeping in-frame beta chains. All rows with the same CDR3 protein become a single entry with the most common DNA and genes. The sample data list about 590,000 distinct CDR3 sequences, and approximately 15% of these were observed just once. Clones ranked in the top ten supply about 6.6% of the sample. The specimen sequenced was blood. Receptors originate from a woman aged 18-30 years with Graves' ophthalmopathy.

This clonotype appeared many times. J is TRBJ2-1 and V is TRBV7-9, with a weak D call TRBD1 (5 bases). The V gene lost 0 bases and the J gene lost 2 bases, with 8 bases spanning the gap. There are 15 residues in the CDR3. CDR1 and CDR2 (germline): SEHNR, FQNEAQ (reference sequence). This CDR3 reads CASSLAPDTYNEQFF. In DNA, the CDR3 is TGTGCCAGCAGCTTAGCTCCGGACACCTACAATGAGCAGTTCTTC.

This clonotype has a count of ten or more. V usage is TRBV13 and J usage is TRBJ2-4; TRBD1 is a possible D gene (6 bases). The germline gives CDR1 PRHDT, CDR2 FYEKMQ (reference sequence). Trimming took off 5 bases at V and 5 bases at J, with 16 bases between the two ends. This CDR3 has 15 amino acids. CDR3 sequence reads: CASSKIKRTENIQYF. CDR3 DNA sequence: TGTGCCAGCAGCAAGATAAAAAGGACAGAAAACATTCAGTACTTC.

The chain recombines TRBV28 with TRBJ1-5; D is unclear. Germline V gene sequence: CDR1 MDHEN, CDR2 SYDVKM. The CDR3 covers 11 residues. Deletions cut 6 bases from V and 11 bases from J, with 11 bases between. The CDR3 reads CASSTQVSQHF. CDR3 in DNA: TGTGCCAGCAGCACCCAGGTATCCCAGCATTTT.

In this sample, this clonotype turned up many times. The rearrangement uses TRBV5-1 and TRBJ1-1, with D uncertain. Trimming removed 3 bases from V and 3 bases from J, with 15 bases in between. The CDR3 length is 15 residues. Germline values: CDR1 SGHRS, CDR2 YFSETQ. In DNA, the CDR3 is TGCGCCAGCAGCTCGGACCCTCCTGGAGACACTGAAGCTTTCTTT. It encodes CASSSDPPGDTEAFF.

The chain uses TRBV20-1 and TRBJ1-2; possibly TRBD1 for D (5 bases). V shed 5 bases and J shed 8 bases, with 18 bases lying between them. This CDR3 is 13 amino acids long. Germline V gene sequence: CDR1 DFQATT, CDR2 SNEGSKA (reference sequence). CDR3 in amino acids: CSAPTGFSGGYTF. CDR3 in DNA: TGCAGTGCTCCTACAGGTTTCTCCGGGGGCTACACCTTC.

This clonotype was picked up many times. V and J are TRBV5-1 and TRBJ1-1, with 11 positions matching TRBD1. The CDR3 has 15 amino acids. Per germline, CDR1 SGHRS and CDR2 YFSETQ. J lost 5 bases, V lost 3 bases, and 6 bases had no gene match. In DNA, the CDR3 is TGCGCCAGCAGCTGGGGGACAGGGGGGTGGACTGAAGCTTTCTTT. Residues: CASSWGTGGWTEAFF.

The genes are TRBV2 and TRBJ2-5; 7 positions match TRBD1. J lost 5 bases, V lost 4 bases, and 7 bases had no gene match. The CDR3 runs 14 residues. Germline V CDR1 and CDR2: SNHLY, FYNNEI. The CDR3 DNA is TGTGCCAGCAGTGGGGGACAGCCTCCGGAGACCCAGTACTTC. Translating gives CASSGGQPPETQYF.